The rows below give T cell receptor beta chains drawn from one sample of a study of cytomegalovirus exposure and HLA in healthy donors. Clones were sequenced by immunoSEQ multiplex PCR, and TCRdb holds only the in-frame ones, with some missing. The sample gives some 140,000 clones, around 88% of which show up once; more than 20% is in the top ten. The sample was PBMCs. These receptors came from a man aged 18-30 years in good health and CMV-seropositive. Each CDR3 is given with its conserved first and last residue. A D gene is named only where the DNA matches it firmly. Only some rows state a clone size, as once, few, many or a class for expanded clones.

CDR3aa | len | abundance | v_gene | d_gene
CASSVGNQGNYGYTF | 15 | few | TRBV9 | -
CASPRTANSYEQYF | 14 | - | TRBV5-8 | -
CASSERPESEPQHF | 14 | - | TRBV6-4 | -
CAWTQTGESGGYTF | 14 | few | TRBV30 | TRBD1
CASSPEVPTPQYF | 13 | few | TRBV5-1 | -
CATGQVNTGELFF | 13 | once | TRBV15 | -
CASSGGGTEAFF | 12 | - | TRBV2 | -
CASKYRAGNTIYF | 13 | - | TRBV2 | -
CASSDSSNEQFF | 12 | - | TRBV2 | -
CASTSPNSPLHF | 12 | - | TRBV12-1 | -
CASSESSDEQFF | 12 | - | TRBV10-2 | -
CATQRGDTQYF | 11 | - | TRBV10-2 | -
CASSVQGANYGYTF | 14 | - | TRBV25-1 | -
CASSLGGLSGYSNQPQHF | 18 | - | TRBV7-9 | -
CASSQDRQATYEQYF | 15 | - | TRBV4-3 | -
CASSIRDRGIDEQFF | 15 | - | TRBV6-5 | TRBD1
CASRLTTRGEQYF | 13 | few | TRBV5-1 | -
CASSPRQGALNTEAFF | 16 | - | TRBV13 | TRBD1
CASSPGAGDEQYF | 13 | few | TRBV7-9 | -